Each of the 20 T cell receptor beta chains below was sequenced from the same sample in a study of shared clonotypes between healthy human individuals. Assay used: immunoSEQ multiplex PCR; TCRdb lists only in-frame clones, some missing. The data show millions of clones, 85% to 95% seen once. Sequencing was performed on naive CD4+ T cells sorted from blood. As for subset: CD45RA+ positively selected. These receptors came from a man younger than 35 in good health.

The chain combines TRBV7-2 with TRBJ2-5; possibly TRBD1 for D (5 bases). CDR3 length equals 15 residues. Germline V gene sequence: CDR1 SGHTA, CDR2 FQGNSA. V lost 5 bases, J lost 4 bases, and 17 bases lay in between. The CDR3 sequence is CASSKSVTQGETQYF. The CDR3 coding sequence is TGTGCCAGCAGCAAAAGCGTGACCCAGGGAGAGACCCAGTACTTC.

The chain combines TRBV20-1 with TRBJ1-6; D is unresolved. Deletions cut 2 bases from V and 18 bases from J, with 11 bases between. The germline gives CDR1 DFQATT, CDR2 SNEGSKA (reference sequence). The CDR3 is 10 residues long. CDR3 DNA sequence: TGCAGTGCTAGAAGAAGGGTGGGCCACTTT. It yields the protein CSARRRVGHF.

Regarding this clone: The sample carries other DNA sequences with the same CDR3. The chain joins TRBV7-9 to TRBJ2-6; the D gene is possibly TRBD1 (5 bases). V was shortened by 5 bases and J by 4 bases, with 12 bases between the two germline ends. CDR3 length: 15 residues. CDR1 and CDR2 from the germline V gene are SEHNR and FQNEAQ (reference sequence). This CDR3 reads CASSPQGTGANVLTF. DNA of the CDR3: TGTGCCAGCAGCCCGCAGGGAACCGGGGCCAACGTCCTGACTTTC. Complete variable domain (other parts from reference TRBV7-9 and TRBJ2-6): DTGVSQNPRHKITKRGQNVTFRCDPISEHNRLYWYRQTLGQGPEFLTYFQNEAQLEKSRLLSDRFSAERPKGSFSTLEIQRTEQGDSAMYLCASSPQGTGANVLTFGAGSRLTVL.

The rearrangement links TRBV9 to TRBJ2-2; D is unclear. Germline V gives CDR1 SGDLS, CDR2 YYNGEE. The CDR3 loop spans 13 amino acids. The V end was cut by 0 bases, the J end by 5 bases, with 5 bases between. Written as DNA, the CDR3 is TGTGCCAGCAGCGTAGTACAGACCGGGGAGCTGTTTTTT. It is translated as CASSVVQTGELFF.

The CDR3 bases are TGTGCCAGCACACAGCTGAACACTGAAGCTTTCTTT. It encodes CASTQLNTEAFF. The V call is TRBV28, the J call TRBJ1-1; no reliable D call. V dropped 7 bases and J dropped 0 bases, with 6 bases sitting between them. Germline CDR1 is MDHEN and CDR2 is SYDVKM. The CDR3 has 12 residues.

The chain recombines TRBV2 with TRBJ1-1, with no clear D. CDR1 SNHLY and CDR2 FYNNEI come from the germline V gene. This CDR3 has 15 amino acids. V lost 5 bases and J lost 4, with 17 bases in between. In nucleotides, the CDR3 is TGTGCCAGCAGTCAGTCGGGCGGGGTATTCACTGAAGCTTTCTTT. It codes for CASSQSGGVFTEAFF. Combining the CDR3 with reference TRBV2 and TRBJ1-1 gives the whole variable domain EPEVTQTPSHQVTQMGQEVILRCVPISNHLYFYWYRQILGQKVEFLVSFYNNEISEKSEIFDDQFSVERPDGSNFTLKIRSTKLEDSAMYFCASSQSGGVFTEAFFGQGTRLTVV.

V and J are TRBV19 and TRBJ2-7; 11 bases match TRBD2. CDR1 and CDR2 (germline): LNHDA, SQIVND (reference sequence). The CDR3 length is 16 residues. The V segment lost 1 base and the J segment 2 bases; nucleotides outside the gene matches: 4. For the CDR3, the DNA is TGTGCCAGTAGTATAGGGGCTAGCGGGAGGCCCTACGAGCAGTACTTC. It is translated as CASSIGASGRPYEQYF.

The chain uses TRBV6-5 and TRBJ2-4; D remains ambiguous. Trimming left V 0 bases short and J 0 bases short, with 6 bases between. CDR1 and CDR2 (germline): MNHEY, SVGAGI. CDR3 length: 15 amino acids. DNA for the CDR3: TGTGCCAGCAGTTACTCCGTGCTAGCCAAAAACATTCAGTACTTC. Amino acids: CASSYSVLAKNIQYF.

The rearrangement joins TRBV7-2 to TRBJ2-3; no firm D call. The CDR3 spans 16 residues. The germline gives CDR1 SGHTA, CDR2 FQGNSA. V gave up 2 bases and J gave up 1 base, with 13 bases separating them. CDR3 nucleotides: TGTGCCAGCAGCTTAAGGCGGAACGGACGCACAGATACGCAGTATTTT. It specifies CASSLRRNGRTDTQYF. The full variable domain, rest sourced from reference TRBV7-2 and TRBJ2-3, is GAGVSQSPSNKVTEKGKDVELRCDPISGHTALYWYRQSLGQGLEFLIYFQGNSAPDKSGLPSDRFSAERTGGSVSTLTIQRTQQEDSAVYLCASSLRRNGRTDTQYFGPGTRLTVL.

As to this clone: One end of the junction does not line up with germline, which may come from a read error. The V gene is TRBV6-5, the J gene TRBJ2-7, with D unresolved. Germline loops: CDR1 MNHEY, CDR2 SVGAGI. The CDR3 extends over 13 amino acids. This CDR3 is CASSDSTIYEQYF. In nucleotides, the CDR3 is TGTGCCAGCAGTGACTCGACAATTTACGAGCAGTACTTC.

This rearrangement joins TRBV25-1 to TRBJ1-1, with a tentative D call TRBD1 (5 bases). Per the germline V gene, CDR1 is MGHDK and CDR2 is SYGVNS. Trimming took 2 bases from V and 1 from J, leaving 11 bases between them. CDR3 size: 15 residues. CDR3 DNA sequence: TGTGCCAGCAGTGAAGTTGACAGACCGAACACTGAAGCTTTCTTT. Translated: CASSEVDRPNTEAFF.

A word on this clone: Distinct nucleotide sequences in the sample also encode this CDR3. The CDR3, as DNA: TGCGCCAGCAGCCTGGGACAAGCCAAAAACATTCAGTACTTC. It is translated as CASSLGQAKNIQYF. The genes are TRBV5-1 and TRBJ2-4, with D possibly TRBD1 on 6 matching bases. Trimming took off 4 bases at V and 0 bases at J, with 8 bases between the two ends. The CDR3 length is 14 residues. The germline V gene encodes CDR1 SGHRS and CDR2 YFSETQ.

V usage is TRBV2 and J usage is TRBJ2-1; 11 nucleotides align to TRBD2. Germline V CDR1 and CDR2: SNHLY, FYNNEI. The length of the CDR3 is 13 residues. J lost 6 bases, V lost 10 bases, and 5 bases had no gene match. The CDR3 nucleotides read TGTGCCACTCTAGCGGGAGGTGGCAATGAGCAGTTCTTC. It translates to CATLAGGGNEQFF.

This clone occurred once. The chain couples TRBV7-2 to TRBJ2-1; D may be TRBD1 (6 bases). V lost 5 bases and J 4 bases, leaving 18 bases between the germline ends. Per germline, CDR1 SGHTA and CDR2 FQGNSA. This CDR3 comprises 16 residues. The CDR3 reads CASSKQGISLYNEQFF. The CDR3 coding sequence is TGTGCCAGCAGCAAACAGGGAATCTCCCTTTACAATGAGCAGTTCTTC.

CDR3 sequence (DNA): TGTGCCAGCAATATCGCTTCGGGGCCCCCGTTCTTC. This encodes CASNIASGPPFF. The V gene is TRBV28, the J gene TRBJ2-1; either TRBD1 or TRBD2 may supply D (5 bases each). V dropped 7 bases and J dropped 15 bases, with 19 bases sitting between them. The CDR3 is made up of 12 amino acids. From germline, CDR1 is MDHEN and CDR2 SYDVKM.

This clone showed up many times. This sample includes further DNA sequences coding for the same CDR3. The chain recombines TRBV7-2 with TRBJ2-7; D not certain. With 3 bases removed from V and 2 bases from J, the gap between germline ends came to 8 bases. Per the germline V gene, CDR1 is SGHTA and CDR2 is FQGNSA. The CDR3 length is 13 residues. The CDR3 DNA is TGTGCCAGCAGCTTGGGCGTTGCCTACGAGCAGTACTTC. Translated, it gives CASSLGVAYEQYF.

This chain joins TRBV5-1 and TRBJ2-7; TRBD1 agrees at 9 bases. Germline V CDR1 and CDR2: SGHRS, YFSETQ. The CDR3 spans 14 residues. The V and J ends lost 5 bases and 2 bases, in that order; junction bases with no gene match: 5. As DNA, the CDR3 is TGCGCCAGCAGTACCACAGGGGGCGCCTACGAGCAGTACTTC. This encodes CASSTTGGAYEQYF.

CDR3 residues: CASSLAARDYEQYF. The CDR3 DNA sequence: TGTGCCAGCAGCTTAGCGGCCAGGGACTACGAGCAGTACTTC. The chain combines TRBV7-2 with TRBJ2-7, with a weak D call TRBD1 (5 bases). Germline CDR1 reads SGHTA; CDR2 reads FQGNSA. CDR3 length: 14 residues. Trimming cost V 0 bases and J 3 bases, with 9 bases left between them.

This sequence joins TRBV2 and TRBJ1-3; D ambiguous. Germline assignment: CDR1 SNHLY and CDR2 FYNNEI. V gave up 6 bases and J gave up 0 bases, with 18 bases separating them. The CDR3 sequence is 17 residues long. Written as DNA, the CDR3 is TGTGCCAGCAGGGGAGGGTCTTTGAGTAACTCTGGAAACACCATATATTTT. Residues: CASRGGSLSNSGNTIYF.

J is TRBJ1-2 and V is TRBV6-1, with D unresolved. The CDR3 has 13 amino acids. The V end lost 3 bases, the J end lost 14 bases, and 19 bases lay between the germline ends. Germline-derived CDR1 and CDR2 are MNHNS and SASEGT. This CDR3 is CASSDGITELVTF. The CDR3 DNA sequence: TGTGCCAGCAGTGATGGGATAACGGAGCTTGTGACCTTC.